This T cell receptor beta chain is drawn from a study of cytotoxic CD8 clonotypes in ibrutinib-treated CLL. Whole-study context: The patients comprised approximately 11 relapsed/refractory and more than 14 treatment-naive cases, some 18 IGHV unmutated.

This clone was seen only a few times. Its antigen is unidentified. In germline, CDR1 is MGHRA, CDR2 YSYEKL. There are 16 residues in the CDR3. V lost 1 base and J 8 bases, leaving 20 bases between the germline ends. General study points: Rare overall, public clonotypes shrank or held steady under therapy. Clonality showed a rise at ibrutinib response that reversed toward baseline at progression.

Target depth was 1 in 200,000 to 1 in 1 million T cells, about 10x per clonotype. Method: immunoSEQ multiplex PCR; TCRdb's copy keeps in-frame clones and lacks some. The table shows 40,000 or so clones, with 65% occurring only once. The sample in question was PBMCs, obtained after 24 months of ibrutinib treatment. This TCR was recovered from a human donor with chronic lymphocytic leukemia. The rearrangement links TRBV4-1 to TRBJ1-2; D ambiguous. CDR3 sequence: CASSQGPERNTEGYTF. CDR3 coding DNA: TGCGCCAGCAGCCAAGGTCCGGAGCGGAACACGGAGGGCTACACCTTC.